These T cell receptor beta chains were read from a single sample in a study of T cells in Graves' hyperthyroidism and ophthalmopathy. Each CDR3 protein is one row after TCRdb ran MiXCR on the multiplex PCR reads. The table shows roughly 570,000 distinct CDR3 sequences, with around 45% occurring only once. Sequencing used peripheral blood or thyroid tissue (not recorded which). The origin of the receptors is an adult woman with Graves' disease, either hyperthyroidism or ophthalmopathy (not recorded which). The CDR3 runs from the conserved cysteine through the conserved F or W. Each record gives: J gene, D gene, V gene, clone size, CDR3 DNA, CDR3 protein. A D gene is named only where the DNA matches it firmly. Part of the rows lack a size; the others show once, few, many or a class for expanded clones.

j_gene: TRBJ2-5
d_gene: -
v_gene: TRBV6-5
abundance: many
CDR3nt: TGTGCCAGCGCGGGAGAGACCCAGTACTTC
CDR3aa: CASAGETQYF

j_gene: TRBJ1-6
d_gene: -
v_gene: TRBV7-9
abundance: -
CDR3nt: TGTGCCAGCAGCTTAGCTCGGGGACCCCTCCACTTT
CDR3aa: CASSLARGPLHF

j_gene: TRBJ1-2
d_gene: -
v_gene: TRBV4-1
abundance: many
CDR3nt: TGCGCCAGCAGCCAAGTCGCCAGAGGGTACTTTAACTATGGCTACACCTTC
CDR3aa: CASSQVARGYFNYGYTF

j_gene: TRBJ2-7
d_gene: -
v_gene: TRBV11-2
abundance: many
CDR3nt: TGTGCCAGCAGCTATAACTCTGATCTCTACGAGCAGTACTTC
CDR3aa: CASSYNSDLYEQYF

j_gene: TRBJ1-2
d_gene: -
v_gene: TRBV7-8
abundance: many
CDR3nt: TGTGCCAGCAGCTTAGAGCGGGTGGGCTATGGCTACACCTTC
CDR3aa: CASSLERVGYGYTF

j_gene: TRBJ2-2
d_gene: -
v_gene: TRBV10-3
abundance: -
CDR3nt: TGTGCCATCAGTGGTCCGGGGGCTTTTACCGGGGAGCTGTTTTTT
CDR3aa: CAISGPGAFTGELFF

j_gene: TRBJ2-5
d_gene: -
v_gene: TRBV20-1
abundance: few
CDR3nt: TGCAGTGTTCGGCCGGGGGAGACCCAGTACTTC
CDR3aa: CSVRPGETQYF

j_gene: TRBJ1-2
d_gene: -
v_gene: TRBV5-6
abundance: -
CDR3nt: -
CDR3aa: CASNLGVGTGTF

j_gene: TRBJ1-2
d_gene: -
v_gene: TRBV5-1
abundance: -
CDR3nt: TGCGCCAGCAGCTTGGTTCCGTGGCCTGGAAACACCTTC
CDR3aa: CASSLVPWPGNTF

j_gene: TRBJ1-2
d_gene: TRBD1
v_gene: TRBV5-1
abundance: many
CDR3nt: TGCGCCAGCAGCGCGGAAGACAGGGGATACTATGGCTACACCTTC
CDR3aa: CASSAEDRGYYGYTF

j_gene: TRBJ2-5
d_gene: TRBD2
v_gene: TRBV24-1
abundance: few
CDR3nt: TGTGCCACCAGTCAGATGGCGGGAGGTGGAGAGACCCAGTACTTC
CDR3aa: CATSQMAGGGETQYF

j_gene: TRBJ1-1
d_gene: -
v_gene: TRBV2
abundance: -
CDR3nt: TGTGCCAGCAGTGAAGTCCCGCCTATGAGGACTGAAGCTTTCTTT
CDR3aa: CASSEVPPMRTEAFF

j_gene: TRBJ2-5
d_gene: -
v_gene: TRBV4-1
abundance: many
CDR3nt: TGCGCCAGCAGCCAAGAAGGCCTTTTGACCCAGTACTTC
CDR3aa: CASSQEGLLTQYF

j_gene: TRBJ2-1
d_gene: -
v_gene: TRBV2
abundance: -
CDR3nt: TGTGCCAGCCGGGGACTCCGGGACTTGACCTACAATGAGCAGTTCTTC
CDR3aa: CASRGLRDLTYNEQFF

j_gene: TRBJ2-5
d_gene: -
v_gene: TRBV25-1
abundance: -
CDR3nt: TGTGCCAGCAGTGATGGGGGATCAGAGACCCAGTACTTC
CDR3aa: CASSDGGSETQYF

j_gene: TRBJ2-7
d_gene: -
v_gene: TRBV20-1
abundance: -
CDR3nt: TGCAGTGCTAGAGGTACGGGACGGACCTACGAGCAGTACTTC
CDR3aa: CSARGTGRTYEQYF

j_gene: TRBJ1-2
d_gene: TRBD1
v_gene: TRBV25-1
abundance: -
CDR3nt: TGTGCCTGCAGTGCTATCCGACAGGGCCACTCGATTAACTATCGCTACACCTTC
CDR3aa: CACSAIRQGHSINYRYTF

j_gene: TRBJ1-1
d_gene: -
v_gene: TRBV5-1
abundance: many
CDR3nt: TGCGCCAGCAGCTTCAGACAGGTATCTGAAGCTTTCTTT
CDR3aa: CASSFRQVSEAFF

j_gene: TRBJ1-1
d_gene: -
v_gene: TRBV7-2
abundance: -
CDR3nt: TGTGCCAGCAGCCTGAGGGGAATGCAAGCTTTCTTT
CDR3aa: CASSLRGMQAFF

j_gene: TRBJ1-3
d_gene: TRBD1
v_gene: TRBV30
abundance: -
CDR3nt: TGTGCCTGGGACAGGGGCTCTGGAAACACCATATATTTT
CDR3aa: CAWDRGSGNTIYF

j_gene: TRBJ1-5
d_gene: -
v_gene: TRBV4-1
abundance: many
CDR3nt: TGCGCCAGCAGCCGGCCTGGTGAGAAGCCCCAGCATTTT
CDR3aa: CASSRPGEKPQHF

j_gene: TRBJ1-2
d_gene: -
v_gene: TRBV7-9
abundance: -
CDR3nt: TGTGCCAGCAGTGAAAGGGACGCTTCCTATGGCTACACCTTC
CDR3aa: CASSERDASYGYTF

j_gene: TRBJ1-1
d_gene: -
v_gene: TRBV20-1
abundance: -
CDR3nt: TGCAGTGCTAGAGAGGACGTTGAAGCTTTCTTT
CDR3aa: CSAREDVEAFF

j_gene: TRBJ2-7
d_gene: -
v_gene: TRBV7-3
abundance: many
CDR3nt: TGTGCCAGCAGCTTATCCCCCTGGGACGAGCAGTACTTC
CDR3aa: CASSLSPWDEQYF

j_gene: TRBJ1-2
d_gene: TRBD1
v_gene: TRBV18
abundance: many
CDR3nt: TGTGCCAGCTCACCGAGACAGGGGGCGCATGGCTACACCTTC
CDR3aa: CASSPRQGAHGYTF

j_gene: TRBJ1-2
d_gene: TRBD1
v_gene: TRBV20-1
abundance: -
CDR3nt: TGCAGTGCACTGGTGGGGGACAGGGGGCAGGTTGGCTACACCTTC
CDR3aa: CSALVGDRGQVGYTF

j_gene: TRBJ2-5
d_gene: -
v_gene: TRBV7-9
abundance: -
CDR3nt: TGTGCCAGCAGCTCAGGGAATCAGCCCCAGTACTTC
CDR3aa: CASSSGNQPQYF

j_gene: TRBJ1-2
d_gene: -
v_gene: TRBV5-1
abundance: -
CDR3nt: TGCGCCAGCAGCTTCATCCCCGTCTATGGCTACACCTTC
CDR3aa: CASSFIPVYGYTF

j_gene: TRBJ2-5
d_gene: -
v_gene: TRBV5-5
abundance: many
CDR3nt: TGTGCCAGCAGATTGACAGGCGGAGAGACCCAGTACTTC
CDR3aa: CASRLTGGETQYF

j_gene: TRBJ1-4
d_gene: -
v_gene: TRBV20-1
abundance: -
CDR3nt: TGCAGTGCTAGACCGAAAAATGAAAAACTGTTTTTT
CDR3aa: CSARPKNEKLFF